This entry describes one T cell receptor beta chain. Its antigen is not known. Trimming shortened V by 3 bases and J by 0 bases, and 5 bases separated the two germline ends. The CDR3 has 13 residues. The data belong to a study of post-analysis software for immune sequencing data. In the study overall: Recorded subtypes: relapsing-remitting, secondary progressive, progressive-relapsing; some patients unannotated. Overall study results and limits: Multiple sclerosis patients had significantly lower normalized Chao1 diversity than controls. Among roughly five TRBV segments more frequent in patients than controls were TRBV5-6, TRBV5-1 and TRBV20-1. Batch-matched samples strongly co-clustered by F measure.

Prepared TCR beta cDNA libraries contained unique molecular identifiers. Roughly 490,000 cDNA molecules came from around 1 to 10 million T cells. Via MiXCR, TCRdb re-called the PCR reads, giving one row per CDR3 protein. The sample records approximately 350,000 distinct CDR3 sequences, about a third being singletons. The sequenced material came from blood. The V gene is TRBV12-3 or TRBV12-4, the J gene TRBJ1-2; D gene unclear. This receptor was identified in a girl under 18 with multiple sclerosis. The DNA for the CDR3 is TGTGCCAGCAGTTTGCCGGCTAACTATGGCTACACCTTC. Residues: CASSLPANYGYTF.